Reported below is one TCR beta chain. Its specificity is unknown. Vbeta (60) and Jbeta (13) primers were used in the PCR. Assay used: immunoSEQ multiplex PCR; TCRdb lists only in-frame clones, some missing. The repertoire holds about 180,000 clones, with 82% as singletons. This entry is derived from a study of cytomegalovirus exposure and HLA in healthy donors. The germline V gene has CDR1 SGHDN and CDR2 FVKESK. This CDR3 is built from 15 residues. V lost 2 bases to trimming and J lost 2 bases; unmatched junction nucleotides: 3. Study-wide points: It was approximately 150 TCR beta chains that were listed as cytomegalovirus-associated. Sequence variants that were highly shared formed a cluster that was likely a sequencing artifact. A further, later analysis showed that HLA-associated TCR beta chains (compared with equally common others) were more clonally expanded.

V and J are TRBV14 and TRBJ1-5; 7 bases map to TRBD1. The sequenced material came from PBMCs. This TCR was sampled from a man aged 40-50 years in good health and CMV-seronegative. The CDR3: CASSQSGTGNQPQHF. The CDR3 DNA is TGTGCCAGCAGCCAATCCGGGACAGGCAATCAGCCCCAGCATTTT.